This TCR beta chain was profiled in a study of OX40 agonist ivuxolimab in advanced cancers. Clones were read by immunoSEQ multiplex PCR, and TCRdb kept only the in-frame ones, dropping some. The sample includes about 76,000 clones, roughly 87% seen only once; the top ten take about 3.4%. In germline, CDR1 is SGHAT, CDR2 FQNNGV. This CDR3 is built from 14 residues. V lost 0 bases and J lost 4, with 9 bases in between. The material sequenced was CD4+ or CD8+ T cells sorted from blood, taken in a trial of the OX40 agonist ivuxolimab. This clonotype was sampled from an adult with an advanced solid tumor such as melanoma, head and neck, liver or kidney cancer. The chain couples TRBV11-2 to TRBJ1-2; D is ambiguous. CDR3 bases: TGTGCCAGCAGCTTAGAGGCAGCTGTCTATGGCTACACCTTC. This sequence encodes CASSLEAAVYGYTF.